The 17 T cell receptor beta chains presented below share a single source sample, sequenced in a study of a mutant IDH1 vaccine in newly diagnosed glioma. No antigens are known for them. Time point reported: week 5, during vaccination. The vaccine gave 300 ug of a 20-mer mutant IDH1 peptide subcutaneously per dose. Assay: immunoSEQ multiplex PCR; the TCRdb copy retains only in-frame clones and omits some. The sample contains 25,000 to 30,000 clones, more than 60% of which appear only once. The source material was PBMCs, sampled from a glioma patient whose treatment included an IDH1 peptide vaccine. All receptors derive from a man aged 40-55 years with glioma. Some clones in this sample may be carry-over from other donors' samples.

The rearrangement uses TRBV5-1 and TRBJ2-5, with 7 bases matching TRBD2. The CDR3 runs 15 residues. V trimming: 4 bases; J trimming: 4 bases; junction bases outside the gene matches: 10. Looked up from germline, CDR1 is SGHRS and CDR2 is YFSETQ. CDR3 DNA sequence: TGCGCCAGCAGCGGGGGACTAACGGTTGGAGAGACCCAGTACTTC. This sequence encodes CASSGGLTVGETQYF.

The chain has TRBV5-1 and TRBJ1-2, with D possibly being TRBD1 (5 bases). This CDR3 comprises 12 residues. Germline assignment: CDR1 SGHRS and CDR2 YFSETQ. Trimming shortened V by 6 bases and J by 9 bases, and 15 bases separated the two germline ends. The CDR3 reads CASKLEGSRYTF. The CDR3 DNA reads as TGCGCCAGCAAATTGGAGGGGTCGCGCTACACCTTC. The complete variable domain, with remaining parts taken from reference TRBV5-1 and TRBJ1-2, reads KAGVTQTPRYLIKTRGQQVTLSCSPISGHRSVSWYQQTPGQGLQFLFEYFSETQRNKGNFPGRFSGRQFSNSRSEMNVSTLELGDSALYLCASKLEGSRYTFGSGTRLTVV.

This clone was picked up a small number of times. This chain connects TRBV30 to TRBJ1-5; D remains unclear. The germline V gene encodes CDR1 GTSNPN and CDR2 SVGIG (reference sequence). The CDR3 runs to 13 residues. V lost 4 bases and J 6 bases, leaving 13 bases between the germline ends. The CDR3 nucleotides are TGTGCCTGGAACGGACGGCTCAGTCAGCCCCAGCATTTT. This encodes CAWNGRLSQPQHF. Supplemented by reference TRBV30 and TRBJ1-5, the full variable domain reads SQTIHQWPATLVQPVGSPLSLECTVEGTSNPNLYWYRQAAGRGLQLLFYSVGIGQISSEVPQNLSASRPQDRQFILSSKKLLLSDSGFYLCAWNGRLSQPQHFGDGTRLSIL.

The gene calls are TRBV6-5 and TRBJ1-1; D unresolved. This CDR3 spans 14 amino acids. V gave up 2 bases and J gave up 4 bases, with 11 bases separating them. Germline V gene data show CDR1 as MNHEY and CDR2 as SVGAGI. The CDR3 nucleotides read TGTGCCAGCAGTTACGGCCAACGGGGCACTGAAGCTTTCTTT. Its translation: CASSYGQRGTEAFF.

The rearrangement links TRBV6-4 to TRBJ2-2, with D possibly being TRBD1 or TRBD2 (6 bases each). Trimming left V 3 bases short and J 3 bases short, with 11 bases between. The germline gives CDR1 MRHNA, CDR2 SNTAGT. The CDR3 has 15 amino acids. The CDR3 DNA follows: TGTGCCAGCAGTGAGTCGGGGGCGGACACCGGGGAGCTGTTTTTT. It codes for CASSESGADTGELFF.

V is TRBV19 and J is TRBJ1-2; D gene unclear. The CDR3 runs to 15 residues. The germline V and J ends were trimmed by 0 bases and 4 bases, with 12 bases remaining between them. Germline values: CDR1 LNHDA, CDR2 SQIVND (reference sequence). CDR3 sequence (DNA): TGTGCCAGTAGTATAGATCCCGACAAGGGCTATGGCTACACCTTC. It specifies CASSIDPDKGYGYTF.

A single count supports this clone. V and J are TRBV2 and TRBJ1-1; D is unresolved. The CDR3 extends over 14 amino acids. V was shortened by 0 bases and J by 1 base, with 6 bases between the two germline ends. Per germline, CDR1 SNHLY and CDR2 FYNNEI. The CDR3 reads CASSEALENTEAFF. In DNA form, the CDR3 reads TGTGCCAGCAGTGAAGCGTTGGAGAACACTGAAGCTTTCTTT.

DNA for the CDR3: TGTGCCAGCAGCGCGACTAGCGGGGGGCGGGTCCTCGAGCAGTACTTC. Translated: CASSATSGGRVLEQYF. The V call is TRBV9, the J call TRBJ2-7, with 13 bases matching TRBD2. The CDR3 is made up of 16 amino acids. J was trimmed by 6 bases and V by 3 bases; bases with no gene match: 9. Per the germline V gene, CDR1 is SGDLS and CDR2 is YYNGEE.

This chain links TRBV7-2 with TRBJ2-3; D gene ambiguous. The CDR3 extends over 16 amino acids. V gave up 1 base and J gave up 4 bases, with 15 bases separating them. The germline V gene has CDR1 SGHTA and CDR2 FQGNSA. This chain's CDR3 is CASSLDAARGPDTQYF. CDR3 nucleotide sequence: TGTGCCAGCAGCTTAGATGCAGCCCGAGGACCAGATACGCAGTATTTT.

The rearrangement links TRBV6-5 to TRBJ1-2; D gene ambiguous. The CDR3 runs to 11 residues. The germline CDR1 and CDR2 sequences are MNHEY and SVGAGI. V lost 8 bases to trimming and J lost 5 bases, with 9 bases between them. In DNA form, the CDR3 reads TGTGCCAGCGGCCGGAGATATGGCTACACCTTC. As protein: CASGRRYGYTF.

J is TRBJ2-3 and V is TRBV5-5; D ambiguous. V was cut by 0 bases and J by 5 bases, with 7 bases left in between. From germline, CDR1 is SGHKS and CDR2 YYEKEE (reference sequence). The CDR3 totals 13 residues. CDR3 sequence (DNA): TGTGCCAGCAGCTTGGGGTCTGGAGATACGCAGTATTTT. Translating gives CASSLGSGDTQYF.

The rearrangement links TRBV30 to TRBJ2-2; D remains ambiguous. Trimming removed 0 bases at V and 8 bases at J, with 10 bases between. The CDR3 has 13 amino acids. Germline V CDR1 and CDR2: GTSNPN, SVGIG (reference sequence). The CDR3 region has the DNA TGTGCCTGGAGTGTGGGCACGTTTGGGGAGCTGTTTTTT. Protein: CAWSVGTFGELFF.

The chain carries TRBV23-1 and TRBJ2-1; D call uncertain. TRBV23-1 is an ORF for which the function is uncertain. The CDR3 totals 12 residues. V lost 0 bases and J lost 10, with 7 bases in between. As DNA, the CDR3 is TGCGCCAGCAGTCAATCGAGGCGAGAGCAGTTCTTC. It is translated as CASSQSRREQFF.

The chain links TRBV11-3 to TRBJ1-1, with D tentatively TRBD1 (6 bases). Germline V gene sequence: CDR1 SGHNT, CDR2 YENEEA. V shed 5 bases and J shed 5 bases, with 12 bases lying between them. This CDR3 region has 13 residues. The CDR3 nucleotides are TGTGCCAGCAGCCAAGGGGGGGGGACTGAAGCTTTCTTT. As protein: CASSQGGGTEAFF.

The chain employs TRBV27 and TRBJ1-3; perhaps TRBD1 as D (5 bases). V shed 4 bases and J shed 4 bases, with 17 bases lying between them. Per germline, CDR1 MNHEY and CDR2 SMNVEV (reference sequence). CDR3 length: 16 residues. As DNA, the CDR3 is TGTGCCAGCAGTTCCGGGACCCCAAAAGCCGGAAACACCATATATTTT. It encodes CASSSGTPKAGNTIYF.

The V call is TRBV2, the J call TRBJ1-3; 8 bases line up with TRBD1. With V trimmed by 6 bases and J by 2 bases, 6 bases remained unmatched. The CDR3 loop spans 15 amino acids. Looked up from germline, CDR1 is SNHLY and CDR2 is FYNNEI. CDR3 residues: CASSAQGAAGNTIYF. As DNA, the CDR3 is TGTGCCAGCAGCGCTCAGGGGGCTGCTGGAAACACCATATATTTT.

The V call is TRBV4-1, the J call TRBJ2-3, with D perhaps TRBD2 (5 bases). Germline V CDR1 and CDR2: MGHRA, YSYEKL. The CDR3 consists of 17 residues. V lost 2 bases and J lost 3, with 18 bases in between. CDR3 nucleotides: TGCGCCAGCAGCCAAAACTCGCTCGCCCGGGAAACAGATACGCAGTATTTT. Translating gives CASSQNSLARETDTQYF.